This TCR beta chain derives from a study of PD-1 blockade in mismatch repair-deficient tumors. Study-level findings and limits: After pembrolizumab, tumor-resident clones rose rapidly, then generally contracted before radiologic responses.

Generated by immunoSEQ multiplex PCR, the TCRdb table keeps only in-frame clones and is missing some. The data hold about 120,000 clones, with 86% observed a single time. PCR or immunohistochemistry showed mismatch repair deficiency in every enrolled patient. A note on this clone: Its antigen is not known.

The source was peripheral blood, collected 44 weeks after starting pembrolizumab. This TCR was recovered from an adult with mismatch repair-deficient cancer.

CDR3 in amino acids: CASSQDLWAGELFF. In DNA form, the CDR3 reads TGCGCCAGCAGCCAGGACCTATGGGCCGGGGAGCTGTTTTTT. V is TRBV4-3 and J is TRBJ2-2; no firm D call. Trimming cost V 3 bases and J 6 bases, with 11 bases left between them. Germline values: CDR1 LGHNA, CDR2 YSLEER. This CDR3 region has 14 residues.